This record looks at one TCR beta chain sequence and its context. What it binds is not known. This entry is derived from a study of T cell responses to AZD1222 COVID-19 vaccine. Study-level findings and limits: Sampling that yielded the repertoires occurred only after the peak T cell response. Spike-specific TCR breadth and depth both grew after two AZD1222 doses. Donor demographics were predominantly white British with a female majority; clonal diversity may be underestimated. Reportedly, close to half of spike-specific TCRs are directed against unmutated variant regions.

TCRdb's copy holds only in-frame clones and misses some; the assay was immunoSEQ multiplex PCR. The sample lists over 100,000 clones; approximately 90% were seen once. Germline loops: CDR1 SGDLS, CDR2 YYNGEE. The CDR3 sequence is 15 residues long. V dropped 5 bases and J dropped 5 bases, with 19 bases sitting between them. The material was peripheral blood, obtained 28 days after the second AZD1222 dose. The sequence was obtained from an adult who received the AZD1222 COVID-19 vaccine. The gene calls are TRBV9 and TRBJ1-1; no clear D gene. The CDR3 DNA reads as TGTGCCAGCAGGCCCACGGTGGCCAGCCGGACTGAAGCTTTCTTT. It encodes CASRPTVASRTEAFF.